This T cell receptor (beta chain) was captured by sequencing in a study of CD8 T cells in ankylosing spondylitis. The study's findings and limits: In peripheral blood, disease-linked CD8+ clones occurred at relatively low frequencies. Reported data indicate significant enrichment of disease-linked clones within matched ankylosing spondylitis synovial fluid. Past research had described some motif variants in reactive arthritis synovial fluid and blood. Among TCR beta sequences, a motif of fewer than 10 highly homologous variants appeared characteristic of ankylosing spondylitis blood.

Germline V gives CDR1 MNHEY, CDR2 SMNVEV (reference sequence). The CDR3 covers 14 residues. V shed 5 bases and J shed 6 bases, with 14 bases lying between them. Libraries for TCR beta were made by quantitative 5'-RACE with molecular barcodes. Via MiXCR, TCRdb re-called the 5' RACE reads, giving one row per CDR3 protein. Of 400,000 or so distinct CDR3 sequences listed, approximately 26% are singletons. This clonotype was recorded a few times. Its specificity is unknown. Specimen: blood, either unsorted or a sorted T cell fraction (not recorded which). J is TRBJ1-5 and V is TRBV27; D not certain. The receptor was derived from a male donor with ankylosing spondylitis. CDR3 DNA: TGTGCCAGCAGTGACCCCGGGGTCGGTCAGCCCCAGCATTTT. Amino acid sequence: CASSDPGVGQPQHF.